The 22 T cell receptor beta chains in this list originate from one sample, sequenced in a study of radiotherapy plus CTLA-4 blockade in lung cancer. Using immunoSEQ multiplex PCR, the repertoire was profiled, and TCRdb retains in-frame clones only, with some absent. The data hold roughly 75,000 clones, with approximately 84% observed a single time. The material was peripheral blood, obtained from a patient treated with radiotherapy plus ipilimumab. Receptor source: a human donor with non-small cell lung cancer who had stable disease on radiotherapy plus ipilimumab.

J is TRBJ2-2 and V is TRBV7-8; 12 bases are shared with TRBD2. This CDR3 is built from 15 residues. The trim removed 2 bases at V and 5 bases at J, leaving 0 bases unmatched. Germline V lookup: CDR1 SGHVS, CDR2 FQNEAQ. The chain's CDR3 is CASSLTSGRTGELFF. For the CDR3, the DNA is TGTGCCAGCAGCTTAACTAGCGGGAGGACCGGGGAGCTGTTTTTT.

Details on this clone: The germline gene is not matched at one end of the junction; a read error may be the cause. DNA of the CDR3: TGTGCCAGCAACTTAAGAAGACTAGCGGCTCAAGAGACCCAGTACTTC. It yields the protein CASNLRRLAAQETQYF. V and J are TRBV7-8 and TRBJ2-5; 9 nucleotides agree with TRBD2. The CDR3 sequence is 16 residues long. Germline V gene sequence: CDR1 SGHVS, CDR2 FQNEAQ.

The V gene is TRBV14, the J gene TRBJ1-1, with unresolved D. In germline, CDR1 is SGHDN, CDR2 FVKESK. The ends were cut back, 2 bases at V and 4 bases at J, with 14 bases in the middle. The CDR3 is 15 residues long. The CDR3 DNA follows: TGTGCCAGCAGCCAAAACGCCCTAAGGAGCACTGAAGCTTTCTTT. Translation: CASSQNALRSTEAFF. The variable domain in full, completed from reference TRBV14 and TRBJ1-1, reads EAGVTQFPSHSVIEKGQTVTLRCDPISGHDNLYWYRRVMGKEIKFLLHFVKESKQDESGMPNNRFLAERTGGTYSTLKVQPAELEDSGVYFCASSQNALRSTEAFFGQGTRLTVV.

The CDR3 DNA follows: TGTGCCAGCAGTTTGCGGACAGCTGGGGCCAACGTCCTGACTTTC. It is translated as CASSLRTAGANVLTF. The chain employs TRBV28 and TRBJ2-6, with D possibly matching TRBD1 (6 bases). V was shortened by 3 bases and J by 2 bases, with 8 bases between the two germline ends. This CDR3 is built from 15 residues. CDR1 and CDR2 from the germline V gene are MDHEN and SYDVKM.

CDR3 amino acids: CASSEVQVNQPQHF. The CDR3 DNA reads as TGTGCCAGCAGTGAGGTCCAGGTCAATCAGCCCCAGCATTTT. The chain couples TRBV2 to TRBJ1-5; D is unclear. Trimming removed 3 bases from V and 3 bases from J, with 9 bases in between. The CDR3 consists of 14 residues. Germline V CDR1 and CDR2: SNHLY, FYNNEI.

This chain uses TRBV2 with TRBJ2-3, with a possible D match to TRBD2 (8 bases). Germline V gives CDR1 SNHLY, CDR2 FYNNEI. The CDR3 length is 18 residues. V was clipped by 6 bases and J by 1 base, with 23 bases between them. The CDR3 region is CASSRGGVTGGRTDTQYF. The CDR3 coding sequence is TGTGCCAGCAGCAGGGGGGGTGTAACGGGAGGGCGCACAGATACGCAGTATTTT.

The rearrangement uses TRBV28 and TRBJ1-5; maybe TRBD1 (6 bases). CDR1 is MDHEN, CDR2 SYDVKM, per germline. CDR3 size: 14 residues. The ends were cut back, 1 base at V and 7 bases at J, with 11 bases in the middle. Here the CDR3 reads CASSLSGADQPQHF. The CDR3 DNA sequence: TGTGCCAGCAGTTTATCAGGGGCGGACCAGCCCCAGCATTTT.

This clone was counted a few times. The V and J genes are TRBV5-1 and TRBJ2-7; D perhaps matches TRBD1 (5 bases). The CDR3 runs 14 residues. Trimming pared 1 base from V and 6 bases from J, leaving 14 bases between. Germline CDR1 is SGHRS and CDR2 is YFSETQ. The CDR3: CASSLNPGFFEQYF. Here the CDR3 DNA reads TGCGCCAGCAGCTTGAACCCAGGGTTCTTCGAGCAGTACTTC.

The chain is built from TRBV5-4 and TRBJ2-3; possibly TRBD2 for D (5 bases). Germline CDR1 and CDR2: SGHNT and YYREEE (reference sequence). Deletions cut 5 bases from V and 1 base from J, with 14 bases between. The CDR3 length is 15 residues. The CDR3 sequence is CASSPYGAGTDTQYF. CDR3 nucleotide sequence: TGTGCCAGCAGTCCTTATGGAGCGGGCACAGATACGCAGTATTTT. The whole variable domain, remainder taken from reference TRBV5-4 and TRBJ2-3, is ETGVTQSPTHLIKTRGQQVTLRCSSQSGHNTVSWYQQALGQGPQFIFQYYREEENGRGNFPPRFSGLQFPNYSSELNVNALELDDSALYLCASSPYGAGTDTQYFGPGTRLTVL.

The V and J genes are TRBV27 and TRBJ1-2; D perhaps matches TRBD1 (5 bases). CDR1 and CDR2 (germline): MNHEY, SMNVEV (reference sequence). The CDR3 extends over 13 amino acids. The V and J ends lost 7 bases and 6 bases respectively, with 15 bases between them. CDR3 bases: TGTGCCAGCATGGAAGGGGCAGGGCATGGCTACACCTTC. Residues: CASMEGAGHGYTF.

This clone was counted a single time. The chain combines TRBV10-3 with TRBJ2-4; perhaps TRBD2 as D (6 bases). V lost 3 bases, J lost 8 bases, and 17 bases lay in between. Germline V gene data show CDR1 as ENHRY and CDR2 as SYGVKD. CDR3 length equals 15 residues. CDR3 coding DNA: TGTGCCATCAGTGATTCCACGGAGGGATCGGACATTCAGTACTTC. Encoded protein: CAISDSTEGSDIQYF.

This clone showed up just once. V is TRBV6-1 and J is TRBJ1-4; the match to TRBD1 covers 8 bases. Germline V gene data show CDR1 as MNHNS and CDR2 as SASEGT. This CDR3 is 14 amino acids long. Trimming at V came to 2 bases and at J to 7 bases, leaving 3 bases not matched to a gene. The DNA for the CDR3 is TGTGCCAGCAGTGAAAGTACAGGGGGTGAAAAACTGTTTTTT. Its protein is CASSESTGGEKLFF.

The chain combines TRBV10-1 with TRBJ1-3; D gene ambiguous. The CDR3 runs to 13 residues. V was trimmed by 6 bases and J by 0 bases, leaving 6 bases between them. The germline V gene encodes CDR1 WNHNN and CDR2 SYGVQD (reference sequence). CDR3 sequence (DNA): TGCGCCAGCAGCCCCAACTCTGGAAACACCATATATTTT. Protein sequence: CASSPNSGNTIYF.

The chain has TRBV7-2 and TRBJ2-7; no firm D call. The CDR3 has 12 residues. The germline CDR1 and CDR2 sequences are SGHTA and FQGNSA. Deletions cut 4 bases from V and 4 bases from J, with 8 bases between. The CDR3 here is CASSSTWYEQYF. The CDR3 DNA is TGTGCCAGCAGCTCAACTTGGTACGAGCAGTACTTC.

The chain employs TRBV7-9 and TRBJ1-6; D ambiguous. Between the trimmed V and J ends, which lost 5 bases and 5 bases, there was a span of 4 bases. This CDR3 is 12 amino acids long. Looked up from germline, CDR1 is SEHNR and CDR2 is FQNEAQ (reference sequence). CDR3 bases: TGTGCCAGCAGCCCAAATAATTCACCCCTCCACTTT. It encodes CASSPNNSPLHF. Together with reference TRBV7-9 and TRBJ1-6, the CDR3 gives the full variable domain: DTGVSQNPRHKITKRGQNVTFRCDPISEHNRLYWYRQTLGQGPEFLTYFQNEAQLEKSRLLSDRFSAERPKGSFSTLEIQRTEQGDSAMYLCASSPNNSPLHFGNGTRLTVT.

This clone was seen only a few times. The chain is built from TRBV19 and TRBJ1-4; D may be TRBD1 (6 bases). V gave up 7 bases and J gave up 5 bases, with 17 bases separating them. CDR1 LNHDA and CDR2 SQIVND come from the germline V gene (reference sequence). The CDR3 extends over 15 amino acids. The DNA of the CDR3 is TGTGCCAGTACCGATGGCAGGGGTAGGAATGAAAAACTGTTTTTT. Translated: CASTDGRGRNEKLFF. The full variable domain, its missing parts supplied by reference TRBV19 and TRBJ1-4, is DGGITQSPKYLFRKEGQNVTLSCEQNLNHDAMYWYRQDPGQGLRLIYYSQIVNDFQKGDIAEGYSVSREKKESFPLTVTSAQKNPTAFYLCASTDGRGRNEKLFFGSGTQLSVL.

This clone appeared once. The V call is TRBV29-1, the J call TRBJ2-5; unclear D gene. Trimming removed 5 bases at V and 5 bases at J, with 6 bases between. The germline gives CDR1 SQVTM, CDR2 ANQGSEA. The CDR3 length is 10 residues. CDR3 nucleotide sequence: TGCAGCGTTAGGGTCGAGACCCAGTACTTC. This codes for CSVRVETQYF.

The chain employs TRBV2 and TRBJ1-4, with a possible D match to TRBD1 (5 bases). The CDR3 contains 16 residues. In germline, CDR1 is SNHLY, CDR2 FYNNEI. Trimming took 6 bases from V and 0 from J, leaving 14 bases between them. CDR3 DNA sequence: TGTGCCAGCAGGGGGCACAGAGGAACAACTAATGAAAAACTGTTTTTT. Protein product: CASRGHRGTTNEKLFF.

This clone is a singleton in its sample. J is TRBJ1-3 and V is TRBV11-2; no definite D call. CDR1 and CDR2 from the germline V gene are SGHAT and FQNNGV. The V gene lost 5 bases and the J gene lost 9 bases, with 11 bases spanning the gap. The CDR3 spans 12 residues. CDR3 region: CASSERRSTIYF. Written as DNA, the CDR3 is TGTGCCAGCAGCGAACGTCGAAGCACCATATATTTT. Based on the CDR3 plus reference TRBV11-2 and TRBJ1-3, the full variable domain is EAGVAQSPRYKIIEKRQSVAFWCNPISGHATLYWYQQILGQGPKLLIQFQNNGVVDDSQLPKDRFSAERLKGVDSTLKIQPAKLEDSAVYLCASSERRSTIYFGEGSWLTVV.

The rearrangement joins TRBV2 to TRBJ2-2, with 8 bases that match TRBD2. CDR1 is SNHLY and CDR2 is FYNNEI in the germline V gene. This CDR3 has 14 amino acids. V shed 6 bases, J shed 7 bases, and the junction held 7 bases outside the gene matches. CDR3 coding DNA: TGTGCCAGCAGCCCGACTAGCGAAGGCGGGGAGCTGTTTTTT. Amino acid sequence: CASSPTSEGGELFF.

The J gene is TRBJ2-3, the V gene TRBV30, with TRBD2 matching 8 bases. This CDR3 contains 16 residues. V gave up 0 bases and J gave up 1 base; unmatched junction bases: 6. Germline values: CDR1 GTSNPN, CDR2 SVGIG (reference sequence). DNA of the CDR3: TGTGCCTGGAGTGTATATAGTAGCGGGGGCACAGATACGCAGTATTTT. Translation gives CAWSVYSSGGTDTQYF.

The table lists this clone with a count of one. This specimen includes other DNA sequences encoding the same CDR3. This chain uses TRBV30 with TRBJ2-5; D possibly uses TRBD1 or TRBD2 (5 bases each). Germline V lookup: CDR1 GTSNPN, CDR2 SVGIG (reference sequence). This CDR3 is 13 amino acids long. Trimming stripped 8 bases from V and 1 base from J, with 14 bases between. CDR3 amino acids: CAGGSGPQETQYF. The CDR3 DNA reads as TGTGCCGGCGGGTCGGGGCCCCAAGAGACCCAGTACTTC.